These 28 T cell receptor beta chains were sequenced from one sample in a study of shared clonotypes between healthy human individuals. Some clones are missing from TCRdb's copy, which holds only in-frame ones; the method was immunoSEQ multiplex PCR. The sample has roughly 490,000 clones; 70% to 80% are singletons. Material for sequencing was PBMCs. All receptors derive from a woman in her forties in good health. Some clones in this sample may be carry-over from other donors' samples.

This chain connects TRBV28 to TRBJ1-5; the D is unclear. Germline V gene data show CDR1 as MDHEN and CDR2 as SYDVKM. The CDR3 is 13 amino acids. Deletions cut 8 bases from V and 4 bases from J, with 12 bases between. Here the CDR3 DNA reads TGTGCCAGCCTGTTGCAGGCAAATCAGCCCCAGCATTTT. It yields the protein CASLLQANQPQHF.

J is TRBJ1-2 and V is TRBV5-4, with 8 bases fitting TRBD1. Germline V gives CDR1 SGHNT, CDR2 YYREEE (reference sequence). This CDR3 has 16 residues. Trimming at V came to 3 bases and at J to 3 bases, leaving 10 bases not matched to a gene. As DNA, the CDR3 is TGTGCCAGCAGCTCCGGACAGGGTGGAATCGACTATGGCTACACCTTC. Its protein product is CASSSGQGGIDYGYTF.

The rearrangement links TRBV9 to TRBJ1-5; D is ambiguous. Germline CDR1 reads SGDLS; CDR2 reads YYNGEE. The CDR3 length is 16 residues. V shed 2 bases and J shed 11 bases, with 23 bases lying between them. The CDR3 coding sequence is TGTGCCAGCAGCGTTGGGGATAACGGGGAGCTTGCGGCCCAGCATTTT. Its translation: CASSVGDNGELAAQHF.

This chain joins TRBV5-4 and TRBJ2-1; 8 positions agree with TRBD2. Germline V gives CDR1 SGHNT, CDR2 YYREEE (reference sequence). V lost 2 bases and J lost 7; bases outside the gene matches: 8. This CDR3 region has 15 residues. CDR3 protein: CASSFKRREVNEQFF. In DNA, the CDR3 is TGTGCCAGCAGCTTTAAGCGGCGGGAGGTGAATGAGCAGTTCTTC.

V gene TRBV5-4 combines with J gene TRBJ2-5; possible D gene TRBD2, 6 bases. Germline CDR1 reads SGHNT; CDR2 reads YYREEE (reference sequence). CDR3 size: 15 residues. The V end lost 2 bases, the J end lost 4 bases, and 15 bases lay between the germline ends. The CDR3 coding sequence is TGTGCCAGCAGCTTTCCCTCGGGAGACTCAGAGACCCAGTACTTC. Encoded protein: CASSFPSGDSETQYF.

The chain joins TRBV27 to TRBJ1-4, with TRBD1 identical over 7 bases. CDR3 length: 15 amino acids. With 2 bases clipped from V and 5 bases from J, the junction kept 5 bases outside the gene matches. The germline gives CDR1 MNHEY, CDR2 SMNVEV (reference sequence). The CDR3 loop is CASSLRGTENEKLFF. CDR3 sequence (DNA): TGTGCCAGCAGTTTACGCGGGACAGAAAATGAAAAACTGTTTTTT. Filled out from reference TRBV27 and TRBJ1-4, the complete variable domain reads EAQVTQNPRYLITVTGKKLTVTCSQNMNHEYMSWYRQDPGLGLRQIYYSMNVEVTDKGDVPEGYKVSRKEKRNFPLILESPSPNQTSLYFCASSLRGTENEKLFFGSGTQLSVL.

This chain links TRBV10-2 with TRBJ2-3; weak D call: TRBD2 (5 bases). This CDR3 has 16 residues. The germline V and J ends were trimmed by 7 bases and 0 bases, with 17 bases remaining between them. From germline, CDR1 is WSHSY and CDR2 SAAADI. CDR3 sequence: CASILKTTPSTDTQYF. The CDR3 nucleotides are TGCGCCAGCATTCTTAAGACTACACCTAGCACAGATACGCAGTATTTT.

The chain has TRBV18 and TRBJ2-5; D is possibly TRBD1 (5 bases). CDR1 KGHSH and CDR2 LQKENI come from the germline V gene. The CDR3 runs to 14 residues. V lost 5 bases and J lost 2, with 12 bases in between. The CDR3: CASSGDRVQETQYF. The CDR3 region has the DNA TGTGCCAGCTCAGGAGACAGAGTACAAGAGACCCAGTACTTC.

The J gene is TRBJ1-1, the V gene TRBV19, with 9 positions matching TRBD1. V lost 4 bases to trimming and J lost 1 base; unmatched junction nucleotides: 4. The CDR3 has 15 amino acids. Looked up from germline, CDR1 is LNHDA and CDR2 is SQIVND (reference sequence). CDR3 DNA sequence: TGTGCCAGTAGTACAAACAGGGGGCGGAACACTGAAGCTTTCTTT. The encoded protein is CASSTNRGRNTEAFF.

This clone was seen repeatedly, ten times or more. CDR3 DNA: TGTGCCAGTAGTACAGGGGGCCACACTGAAGCTTTCTTT. It encodes CASSTGGHTEAFF. The V call is TRBV19, the J call TRBJ1-1; TRBD1 aligns across 8 bases. The CDR3 length is 13 residues. Germline V gene lookup returns CDR1 LNHDA and CDR2 SQIVND (reference sequence). Losses at the gene ends were 4 bases for V and 3 bases for J; bases not matched to a gene: 1. The whole variable domain, filled in from reference TRBV19 and TRBJ1-1, reads DGGITQSPKYLFRKEGQNVTLSCEQNLNHDAMYWYRQDPGQGLRLIYYSQIVNDFQKGDIAEGYSVSREKKESFPLTVTSAQKNPTAFYLCASSTGGHTEAFFGQGTRLTVV.

Worth noting for this clone: It may be a read error: a sequence one base away is much more abundant. The chain couples TRBV29-1 to TRBJ1-2, with 8 nucleotides matching TRBD1. CDR1 is SQVTM and CDR2 is ANQGSEA in the germline V gene. This CDR3 is built from 11 residues. As DNA, the CDR3 is TGCAGCGTTTTGCAGGGGGCCCCGAGATACTTC. This gives the protein CSVLQGAPRYF.

The J gene is TRBJ1-3, the V gene TRBV5-6; 7 bases map to TRBD1. This CDR3 has 15 amino acids. The junction had 7 bases not matched to a gene; V was cut back by 0 bases and J by 7 bases. CDR1 and CDR2 from the germline V gene are SGHDT and YYEEEE. CDR3 sequence (DNA): TGTGCCAGCAGCTTGGCCCCTGGGACAGTCAACACCATATATTTT. Translating it yields CASSLAPGTVNTIYF. The full variable domain, completed using reference TRBV5-6 and TRBJ1-3, is DAGVTQSPTHLIKTRGQQVTLRCSPKSGHDTVSWYQQALGQGPQFIFQYYEEEERQRGNFPDRFSGHQFPNYSSELNVNALLLGDSALYLCASSLAPGTVNTIYFGEGSWLTVV.

The DNA of the CDR3 is TGTGCCAGCAGCGTAGGCGTCGGGACTAGCACAGATACGCAGTATTTT. Protein sequence: CASSVGVGTSTDTQYF. The J gene is TRBJ2-3, the V gene TRBV9; possibly TRBD2 for D (6 bases). The germline CDR1 and CDR2 sequences are SGDLS and YYNGEE. This CDR3 comprises 16 residues. With 0 bases removed from V and 0 bases from J, the gap between germline ends came to 11 bases. The entire variable domain, with the rest obtained from reference TRBV9 and TRBJ2-3, is as follows: DSGVTQTPKHLITATGQRVTLRCSPRSGDLSVYWYQQSLDQGLQFLIQYYNGEERAKGNILERFSAQQFPDLHSELNLSSLELGDSALYFCASSVGVGTSTDTQYFGPGTRLTVL.

This clone was counted a few times. The chain is built from TRBV5-1 and TRBJ2-7; 8 bases match TRBD2. Germline V gene data show CDR1 as SGHRS and CDR2 as YFSETQ. The CDR3 is 17 residues long. Trimming cost V 2 bases and J 3 bases; bases outside gene matches: 13. The DNA for the CDR3 is TGCGCCAGCAGCTTTGGCAGCGGGAGCCCCTCAGGCTACGAGCAGTACTTC. This encodes CASSFGSGSPSGYEQYF.

In this sample, this clone turned up many times. The chain combines TRBV29-1 with TRBJ1-2, with D possibly matching TRBD1 (5 bases). Germline CDR1 is SQVTM and CDR2 is ANQGSEA. The CDR3 covers 13 residues. V lost 3 bases, J lost 3 bases, and 11 bases lay in between. CDR3 residues: CSVDAGKYYGYTF. CDR3 coding DNA: TGCAGCGTTGACGCAGGGAAGTACTATGGCTACACCTTC. Full variable domain (missing parts from reference TRBV29-1 and TRBJ1-2): SAVISQKPSRDICQRGTSLTIQCQVDSQVTMMFWYRQQPGQSLTLIATANQGSEATYESGFVIDKFPISRPNLTFSTLTVSNMSPEDSSIYLCSVDAGKYYGYTFGSGTRLTVV.

V gene TRBV6-6 combines with J gene TRBJ1-6; the D gene is possibly TRBD1 (6 bases). Germline lookup yields CDR1 MNHNY and CDR2 SVGAGI (reference sequence). V was clipped by 8 bases and J by 0 bases, with 14 bases between them. CDR3 length: 16 residues. In nucleotides, the CDR3 is TGTGCCAGCTCATCAGGGGACAACTCCTATAATTCACCCCTCCACTTT. Residues: CASSSGDNSYNSPLHF.

The J gene is TRBJ1-6, the V gene TRBV7-6; D is possibly TRBD1 (5 bases). Trimming pared 5 bases from V and 0 bases from J, leaving 8 bases between. The germline V gene has CDR1 SGHVS and CDR2 FNYEAQ. The CDR3 is 15 amino acids. CDR3 DNA: TGTGCCAGCAGCCTCGACAGCTCCTATAATTCACCCCTCCACTTT. It encodes CASSLDSSYNSPLHF.

In this sample, this clone turned up a few times. This sample also contains other DNA sequences that code for the same CDR3. The gene calls are TRBV11-2 and TRBJ2-1; 7 bases agree with TRBD2. The J segment lost 3 bases and the V segment lost 1 base, leaving 3 bases of the junction unmatched. CDR1 is SGHAT and CDR2 is FQNNGV in the germline V gene. The CDR3 consists of 15 residues. Written as DNA, the CDR3 is TGTGCCAGCAGCTTAGTTGGGGGGGGCTACAATGAGCAGTTCTTC. Translating it yields CASSLVGGGYNEQFF.

This chain uses TRBV12-5 with TRBJ1-1, with a possible D match to TRBD1 (6 bases). Germline values: CDR1 LGHNT, CDR2 FRNRAP. The CDR3 is 12 residues long. The ends were cut back, 3 bases at V and 5 bases at J, with 7 bases in the middle. The CDR3 sequence is CASGLGGTEAFF. CDR3 sequence (DNA): TGTGCTAGTGGTTTAGGGGGGACTGAAGCTTTCTTT.

The chain joins TRBV10-1 to TRBJ2-7; tentatively, D is TRBD1 (6 bases). V dropped 2 bases and J dropped 3 bases, with 14 bases sitting between them. Germline V gene lookup returns CDR1 WNHNN and CDR2 SYGVQD (reference sequence). CDR3 length equals 15 residues. The CDR3 nucleotides are TGCGCCAGCAGTGAGGGGGTGGGGGCAAGCTACGAGCAGTACTTC. Translated: CASSEGVGASYEQYF.

This clone was seen a handful of times. This chain links TRBV18 with TRBJ1-2; no reliable D call. The germline V gene has CDR1 KGHSH and CDR2 LQKENI. The CDR3 sequence is 13 residues long. Trimming stripped 3 bases from V and 5 bases from J, with 10 bases between. The CDR3 DNA reads TGTGCCAGCTCACCCGACTTGCTTTATGGCTACACCTTC. Translation gives CASSPDLLYGYTF.

The genes are TRBV6-6 and TRBJ1-4; TRBD1 is a possible D gene (6 bases). V dropped 8 bases and J dropped 2 bases, with 18 bases sitting between them. Germline values: CDR1 MNHNY, CDR2 SVGAGI (reference sequence). There are 16 residues in the CDR3. The CDR3 coding sequence is TGTGCCAGCGAAGACGGGGGGCGTGGGACTAATGAAAAACTGTTTTTT. Amino acid sequence: CASEDGGRGTNEKLFF.

This sequence joins TRBV9 and TRBJ1-5; D unclear. Germline lookup yields CDR1 SGDLS and CDR2 YYNGEE. The V gene lost 3 bases and the J gene lost 8 bases, with 12 bases spanning the gap. The length of the CDR3 is 13 residues. The CDR3 protein is CASSARNNEPQHF. CDR3 bases: TGTGCCAGCAGCGCCAGGAATAATGAGCCCCAGCATTTT.

This chain uses TRBV30 with TRBJ2-2; unclear D gene. This CDR3 region has 15 residues. V lost 1 base and J lost 0, with 9 bases in between. The V gene's germline CDR1 is GTSNPN and CDR2 SVGIG (reference sequence). The CDR3: CAWSANYPNTGELFF. CDR3 in DNA: TGTGCCTGGAGTGCGAACTACCCGAACACCGGGGAGCTGTTTTTT.

The rearrangement joins TRBV7-8 to TRBJ2-3; D may correspond to TRBD1 or TRBD2 (7 bases each). The CDR3 has 18 amino acids. Germline V lookup: CDR1 SGHVS, CDR2 FQNEAQ. Trimming removed 9 bases at V and 0 bases at J, with 25 bases between. CDR3 DNA: TGTGCCAGTAAGCAGGGGGGGATCGCAGCGGGAAGCACAGATACGCAGTATTTT. It translates to CASKQGGIAAGSTDTQYF.

This clone showed up just a few times. The chain employs TRBV18 and TRBJ1-4, with TRBD1 as a possible D gene (5 bases). Trimming removed 3 bases at V and 8 bases at J, with 13 bases between. The germline gives CDR1 KGHSH, CDR2 LQKENI. The CDR3 runs to 14 residues. CDR3 DNA: TGTGCCAGCTCACCTCCGGGACGTTGGGAAAAACTGTTTTTT. Translating it yields CASSPPGRWEKLFF.

This chain links TRBV28 with TRBJ2-7; no firm D call. From germline, CDR1 is MDHEN and CDR2 SYDVKM. With 5 bases removed from V and 5 bases from J, the gap between germline ends came to 19 bases. The CDR3 spans 15 residues. CDR3 bases: TGTGCCAGCAGTCCCCGACCCCGAGGTTCGGACGAGCAGTACTTC. Residues: CASSPRPRGSDEQYF.

The rearrangement uses TRBV27 and TRBJ2-7, with D possibly being TRBD2 (5 bases). CDR1 is MNHEY and CDR2 is SMNVEV in the germline V gene (reference sequence). V was pared by 7 bases and J by 1 base, with 8 bases between. This CDR3 is 12 amino acids long. CDR3 loop: CASTEGSYEQYF. The DNA for the CDR3 is TGTGCCAGCACCGAGGGTTCCTACGAGCAGTACTTC.